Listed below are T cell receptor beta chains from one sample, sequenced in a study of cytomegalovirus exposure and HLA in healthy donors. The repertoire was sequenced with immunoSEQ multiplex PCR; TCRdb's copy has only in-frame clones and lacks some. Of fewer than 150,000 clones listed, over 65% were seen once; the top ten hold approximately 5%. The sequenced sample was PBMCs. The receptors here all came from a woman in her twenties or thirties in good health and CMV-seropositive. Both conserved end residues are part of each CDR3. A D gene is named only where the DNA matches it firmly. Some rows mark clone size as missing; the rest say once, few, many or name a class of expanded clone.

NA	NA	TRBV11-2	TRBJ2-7	CASSLGGHYEQYF	TGTGCCAGCAGCTTAGGTGGCCACTACGAGCAGTACTTC
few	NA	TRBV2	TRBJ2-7	CVIKQEAAYEQYF	TGTGTCATCAAGCAGGAGGCGGCATACGAGCAGTACTTC
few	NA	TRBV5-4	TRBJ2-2	CASSLGQGSTGELFF	TGTGCCAGCAGCTTAGGGCAGGGGAGCACCGGGGAGCTGTTTTTT
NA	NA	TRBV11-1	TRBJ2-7	CASKGEGGLSEQYF	TGTGCCAGCAAAGGAGAGGGGGGACTAAGCGAGCAGTACTTC
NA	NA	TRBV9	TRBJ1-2	CASSVDSPNYGYTF	TGTGCCAGCAGCGTAGACTCCCCGAACTATGGCTACACCTTC
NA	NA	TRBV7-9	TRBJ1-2	CASSLGPELFNYGYTF	TGTGCCAGCAGCTTAGGACCGGAGTTATTTAACTATGGCTACACCTTC
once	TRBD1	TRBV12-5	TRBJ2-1	CASGPGTAYNEQFF	TGTGCTAGTGGTCCCGGGACAGCCTACAATGAGCAGTTCTTC
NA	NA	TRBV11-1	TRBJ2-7	CASSPDSNEQYF	TGTGCCAGCAGCCCCGATAGTAACGAGCAGTACTTC
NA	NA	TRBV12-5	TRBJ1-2	CASGFAGNYGYTF	TGTGCTAGTGGTTTTGCAGGGAACTATGGCTACACCTTC
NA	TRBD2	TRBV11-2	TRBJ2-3	CASSRGRGGGFSSDTQYF	TGTGCCAGCAGCCGCGGCCGCGGGGGAGGGTTTTCTTCAGATACGCAGTATTTT
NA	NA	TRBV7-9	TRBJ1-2	CASSLISDRGYTF	TGTGCCAGCAGCTTAATTTCGGACAGAGGCTACACCTTC
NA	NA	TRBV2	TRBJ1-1	CASSFWGAEAFF	TGTGCCAGCAGTTTCTGGGGCGCTGAAGCTTTCTTT
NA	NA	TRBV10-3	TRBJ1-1	CAISEEQGGGEAAFF	TGTGCCATCAGTGAGGAACAAGGAGGGGGGGAAGCAGCTTTCTTT
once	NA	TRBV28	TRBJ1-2	CASSLTGHKANYGYTF	TGTGCCAGCAGTCTCACGGGACATAAGGCTAACTATGGCTACACCTTC
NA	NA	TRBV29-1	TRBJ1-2	CSVNRDTSWNYGYTF	TGCAGCGTGAACCGGGACACAAGTTGGAACTATGGCTACACCTTC
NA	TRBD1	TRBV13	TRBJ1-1	CASSYRTGGTEAFF	TGTGCCAGCAGTTACCGGACAGGGGGCACTGAAGCTTTCTTT
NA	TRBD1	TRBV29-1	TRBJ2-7	CSVVPTGGLEQYF	TGCAGCGTCGTACCGACAGGGGGCCTCGAGCAGTACTTC
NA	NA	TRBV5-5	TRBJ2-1	CASSYLPGYEQFF	TGTGCCAGCAGCTATCTACCAGGGTATGAGCAGTTCTTC
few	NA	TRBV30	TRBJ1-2	CAWSLHQANYGYTF	TGTGCCTGGAGCTTACACCAAGCTAACTATGGCTACACCTTC
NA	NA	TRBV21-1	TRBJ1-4	CASRTIRVCEKLFF	TGTGCCAGCAGAACAATCAGGGTTTGCGAAAAACTGTTTTTT
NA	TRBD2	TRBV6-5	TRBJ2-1	CASSPGTSDPEQFF	TGTGCCAGCAGCCCCGGGACTAGTGATCCTGAGCAGTTCTTC
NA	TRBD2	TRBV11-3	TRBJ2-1	CASSYTPSGTSGGANEQFF	TGTGCCAGCAGCTACACTCCATCCGGGACTAGCGGGGGGGCCAATGAGCAGTTCTTC
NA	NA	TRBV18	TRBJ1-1	CASSTDLNTEAFF	TGTGCCAGCTCAACGGACTTGAACACTGAAGCTTTCTTT
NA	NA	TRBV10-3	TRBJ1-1	CAIKRTDRTNTEAFF	TGTGCCATCAAAAGGACAGACCGAACGAACACTGAAGCTTTCTTT
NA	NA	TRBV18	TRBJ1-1	CASSRGIDTEAFF	TGTGCCAGCTCAAGGGGAATAGACACTGAAGCTTTCTTT
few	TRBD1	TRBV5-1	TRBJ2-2	CASSLSGTANTGELFF	TGCGCCAGCAGCCTATCAGGGACAGCGAACACCGGGGAGCTGTTTTTT
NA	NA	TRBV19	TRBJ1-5	CASSILVEGQPQHF	TGTGCCAGTAGTATACTCGTGGAGGGTCAGCCCCAGCATTTT
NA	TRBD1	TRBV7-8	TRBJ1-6	CASRITPRTGYDSPLHF	TGTGCCAGCAGAATTACCCCGCGGACAGGGTATGATTCACCCCTCCACTTT
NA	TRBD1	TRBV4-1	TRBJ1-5	CASSLRQGADSNQPQHF	TGCGCCAGCAGCCTGCGACAGGGTGCGGATAGCAATCAGCCCCAGCATTTT
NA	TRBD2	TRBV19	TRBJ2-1	CASSSSGTFSYNEQFF	TGTGCCAGTAGCTCTAGCGGAACCTTCTCCTACAATGAGCAGTTCTTC
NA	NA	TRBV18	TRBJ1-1	CASSPTGNRVNTEAFF	TGTGCCAGCTCACCGACGGGAAATAGAGTGAACACTGAAGCTTTCTTT
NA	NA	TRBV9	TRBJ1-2	CASAGPFYGYTF	TGTGCCAGCGCTGGCCCCTTTTATGGCTACACCTTC
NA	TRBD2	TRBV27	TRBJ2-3	CASSFLSGSGTDTQYF	TGTGCCAGCAGTTTCCTTAGCGGGAGCGGCACAGATACGCAGTATTTT
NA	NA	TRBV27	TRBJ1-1	CASSFTGLNTEAFF	TGTGCCAGCAGTTTCACAGGGTTGAACACTGAAGCTTTCTTT
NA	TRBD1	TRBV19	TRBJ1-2	CASSRLGQVYTF	TGTGCCAGTAGTAGATTGGGACAGGTCTACACCTTC
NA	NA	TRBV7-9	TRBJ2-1	CASSSYSNEQFF	TGTGCCAGCAGCTCCTATAGTAATGAGCAGTTCTTC
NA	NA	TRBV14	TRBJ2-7	CASSQRQNYEQYF	TGTGCCAGCAGCCAGCGACAGAACTACGAGCAGTACTTC
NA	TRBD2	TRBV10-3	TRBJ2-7	CAISEGGGGSLWEQYF	TGTGCCATCAGTGAAGGTGGTGGCGGGAGTCTTTGGGAGCAGTACTTC
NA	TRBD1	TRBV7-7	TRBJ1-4	CASSSGTGNEKLFF	TGTGCTAGCAGCTCCGGGACAGGAAATGAAAAACTGTTTTTT
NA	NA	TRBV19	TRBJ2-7	CASSIGTLSYEQYF	TGTGCCAGTAGTATTGGGACATTATCCTACGAGCAGTACTTC
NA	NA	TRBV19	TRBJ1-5	CASSMGGGGQPQHF	TGTGCCAGTAGTATGGGAGGGGGTGGTCAGCCCCAGCATTTT